What follows are 24 T cell receptor beta chains derived from one specimen sequenced in a study of CD8 T cells in Susac syndrome. Reverse transcription used roughly 0.5 to 1 ug RNA and random hexamers. Each CDR3 protein gets one entry after TCRdb re-called the immunoSEQ multiplex PCR reads with MiXCR. This repertoire shows some 110,000 distinct CDR3 sequences, 80% to 95% found once; its top ten account for roughly 0.3%. The sequenced material came from CD8+ T cells from PBMCs. These receptors were obtained from a human donor with multiple sclerosis.

The rearrangement joins TRBV7-2 to TRBJ1-6; D not resolved. There are 13 residues in the CDR3. The ends were cut back, 1 base at V and 13 bases at J, with 11 bases in the middle. CDR1 is SGHTA, CDR2 FQGNSA, per germline. The CDR3 loop reads CASSLVGVGPLHF. CDR3 sequence (DNA): TGTGCCAGCAGCTTAGTGGGAGTTGGCCCCCTCCACTTT.

The J gene is TRBJ2-5, the V gene TRBV27, with 9 bases aligning to TRBD2. The junction had 8 bases not matched to a gene; V was cut back by 7 bases and J by 5 bases. Germline V gene lookup returns CDR1 MNHEY and CDR2 SMNVEV (reference sequence). The CDR3 loop spans 14 amino acids. CDR3 bases: TGTGCCAGCACAAGACTAGCGGATCGGGAGACCCAGTACTTC. Residues: CASTRLADRETQYF.

This rearrangement joins TRBV20-1 to TRBJ2-1, with D unclear. The length of the CDR3 is 16 residues. The V end lost 3 bases, the J end lost 2 bases, and 17 bases lay between the germline ends. Germline CDR1 is DFQATT and CDR2 is SNEGSKA (reference sequence). CDR3 residues: CSASQRAGSPYNEQFF. The CDR3 DNA is TGCAGTGCTAGTCAGCGCGCCGGGTCCCCCTACAATGAGCAGTTCTTC.

The CDR3 coding sequence is TGTGCCAGCAGCCTCCAAAGCGGGGCGGTGGGAGATACGCAGTATTTT. It is translated as CASSLQSGAVGDTQYF. The chain combines TRBV7-9 with TRBJ2-3; 7 nucleotides align to TRBD2. Germline assignment: CDR1 SEHNR and CDR2 FQNEAQ (reference sequence). This CDR3 has 16 amino acids. V was clipped by 5 bases and J by 5 bases; unmatched bases: 13.

Here the CDR3 DNA reads TGTGCCAGTAGTATGCCTGGTCTTACTCGAGCTTTCTTT. Protein sequence: CASSMPGLTRAFF. The gene calls are TRBV19 and TRBJ1-1; D is ambiguous. Germline CDR1 LNHDA, CDR2 SQIVND (reference sequence). V was clipped by 3 bases and J by 10 bases, with 15 bases between them. CDR3 length equals 13 residues.

This chain connects TRBV28 to TRBJ2-7; no reliable D call. From germline, CDR1 is MDHEN and CDR2 SYDVKM. The V gene lost 6 bases and the J gene lost 1 base, with 10 bases spanning the gap. This CDR3 comprises 13 residues. CDR3 sequence (DNA): TGTGCCAGCAGCCAACTAAGATCCTACGAGCAGTACTTC. This translates into CASSQLRSYEQYF.

The rearrangement uses TRBV9 and TRBJ1-1, with 8 bases that match TRBD1. The V segment lost 0 bases and the J segment 3 bases; nucleotides outside the gene matches: 4. CDR1 is SGDLS, CDR2 YYNGEE, per germline. CDR3 length: 15 amino acids. The CDR3 loop reads CASSVAGQGDTEAFF. CDR3 DNA: TGTGCCAGCAGCGTAGCTGGACAGGGCGACACTGAAGCTTTCTTT. The variable domain in full, completed from reference TRBV9 and TRBJ1-1, reads DSGVTQTPKHLITATGQRVTLRCSPRSGDLSVYWYQQSLDQGLQFLIQYYNGEERAKGNILERFSAQQFPDLHSELNLSSLELGDSALYFCASSVAGQGDTEAFFGQGTRLTVV.

This chain uses TRBV2 with TRBJ2-5; no definite D call. The CDR3 has 13 residues. V lost 4 bases, J lost 3 bases, and 9 bases lay in between. From germline, CDR1 is SNHLY and CDR2 FYNNEI. DNA for the CDR3: TGTGCCAGCAGTGTTAGGGAAGAAGAGACCCAGTACTTC. It translates to CASSVREEETQYF.

The CDR3 DNA sequence: TGTGCCACCAGTGACCCCGACAGGGGTGATAGCAATCAGCCCCAGCATTTT. It specifies CATSDPDRGDSNQPQHF. The J gene is TRBJ1-5, the V gene TRBV24-1, with 8 bases lining up with TRBD1. There are 17 residues in the CDR3. Germline V gene data show CDR1 as KGHDR and CDR2 as SFDVKD. V trimming: 4 bases; J trimming: 0 bases; junction bases outside the gene matches: 7.

V gene TRBV13 combines with J gene TRBJ2-7; the D gene is possibly TRBD2 (5 bases). Germline V gene data show CDR1 as PRHDT and CDR2 as FYEKMQ (reference sequence). The CDR3 length is 17 residues. The V end was cut by 1 base, the J end by 0 bases, with 16 bases between. The CDR3 sequence is CASSLEVGDQPSYEQYF. In DNA form, the CDR3 reads TGTGCCAGCAGCTTAGAGGTGGGAGACCAACCCTCCTACGAGCAGTACTTC.

V is TRBV6-6 and J is TRBJ2-7; no clear D gene. The germline gives CDR1 MNHNY, CDR2 SVGAGI (reference sequence). V lost 2 bases, J lost 1 base, and 6 bases lay in between. CDR3 size: 13 residues. The CDR3 sequence: CASSYPSSYEQYF. Written as DNA, the CDR3 is TGTGCCAGCAGTTACCCATCTTCCTACGAGCAGTACTTC.

This sequence joins TRBV16 and TRBJ1-6; D perhaps matches TRBD1 (5 bases). V was trimmed by 0 bases and J by 13 bases, leaving 13 bases between them. Germline V lookup: CDR1 KGHSY, CDR2 FQNENV. There are 14 residues in the CDR3. The CDR3 DNA sequence: TGTGCCAGCAGCCAATCAGGGGCGCGGAGCCCCCTCCACTTT. Its translation: CASSQSGARSPLHF.

The chain is built from TRBV29-1 and TRBJ2-2, with 9 nucleotides matching TRBD1. Germline CDR1 and CDR2: SQVTM and ANQGSEA. The CDR3 is 14 residues long. Unmatched junction bases numbered 3, after V lost 4 bases and J lost 3 bases. CDR3 loop: CSVAGTGHTGELFF. The CDR3 coding sequence is TGCAGCGTTGCCGGGACAGGGCACACCGGGGAGCTGTTTTTT.

The rearrangement uses TRBV2 and TRBJ1-2, with TRBD1 identical over 8 bases. In germline, CDR1 is SNHLY, CDR2 FYNNEI. V shed 4 bases and J 1 base; nucleotides not matched to a gene: 2. The CDR3 consists of 14 residues. Written as DNA, the CDR3 is TGTGCCAGCAGTGGGACAGGGATTAACTATGGCTACACCTTC. This encodes CASSGTGINYGYTF.

The genes are TRBV7-8 and TRBJ2-2; TRBD1 matches at 8 bases. Germline loops: CDR1 SGHVS, CDR2 FQNEAQ. The CDR3 length is 15 residues. The trim removed 5 bases at V and 5 bases at J, leaving 7 bases unmatched. The CDR3 DNA reads TGTGCCAGCAGCCGTGACAGGGGCTGGACCGGGGAGCTGTTTTTT. Protein: CASSRDRGWTGELFF.

The rearrangement joins TRBV6-4 to TRBJ2-7; perhaps TRBD1 as D (5 bases). The germline V gene has CDR1 MRHNA and CDR2 SNTAGT. The CDR3 loop spans 13 amino acids. V lost 6 bases and J 6 bases, leaving 15 bases between the germline ends. CDR3 in amino acids: CASRAGFSIEQYF. In DNA, the CDR3 is TGTGCCAGCAGGGCAGGGTTCTCAATCGAGCAGTACTTC.

The chain joins TRBV6-4 to TRBJ2-1; the match to TRBD2 covers 7 bases. Germline CDR1 reads MRHNA; CDR2 reads SNTAGT. The CDR3 runs to 16 residues. V trimming: 2 bases; J trimming: 5 bases; junction bases outside the gene matches: 9. The CDR3 spells CASSDSQRGGDNEQFF. The CDR3 bases are TGTGCCAGCAGTGACAGTCAGCGGGGAGGGGACAATGAGCAGTTCTTC.

The chain links TRBV3-1 to TRBJ2-3, with TRBD1 as a possible D gene (6 bases). The ends were cut back, 4 bases at V and 3 bases at J, with 14 bases in the middle. Germline CDR1 reads LGHDT; CDR2 reads YNNKEL (reference sequence). The CDR3 loop spans 15 amino acids. This CDR3 reads CASSRPGTRTDTQYF. CDR3 nucleotides: TGTGCCAGCAGCCGCCCCGGGACAAGAACAGATACGCAGTATTTT.

The rearrangement joins TRBV3-1 to TRBJ1-5; D gene ambiguous. With 6 bases removed from V and 1 base from J, the gap between germline ends came to 10 bases. The CDR3 loop spans 14 amino acids. Germline-derived CDR1 and CDR2 are LGHDT and YNNKEL (reference sequence). The CDR3 DNA reads as TGTGCCAGCAGTGTGGGGATGAGCAATCAGCCCCAGCATTTT. It specifies CASSVGMSNQPQHF.

The J gene is TRBJ1-3, the V gene TRBV19; weak D call: TRBD1 (6 bases). V lost 3 bases, J lost 4 bases, and 10 bases lay in between. CDR1 and CDR2 from the germline V gene are LNHDA and SQIVND (reference sequence). The CDR3 spans 14 residues. The CDR3 here is CASSIGGGGNTIYF. CDR3 nucleotide sequence: TGTGCCAGTAGTATTGGGGGCGGCGGAAACACCATATATTTT.

CDR3: CASSRTGSQETQYF. The CDR3 DNA is TGCGCCAGCAGCAGGACAGGGTCACAAGAGACCCAGTACTTC. The genes are TRBV5-1 and TRBJ2-5, with 8 bases fitting TRBD1. V lost 4 bases, J lost 2 bases, and 4 bases stayed unmatched. The germline CDR1 and CDR2 sequences are SGHRS and YFSETQ. The CDR3 runs to 14 residues. Filled out from reference TRBV5-1 and TRBJ2-5, the complete variable domain reads KAGVTQTPRYLIKTRGQQVTLSCSPISGHRSVSWYQQTPGQGLQFLFEYFSETQRNKGNFPGRFSGRQFSNSRSEMNVSTLELGDSALYLCASSRTGSQETQYFGPGTRLLVL.

V gene TRBV20-1 combines with J gene TRBJ1-1; 9 positions agree with TRBD1. The CDR3 runs 13 residues. Germline CDR1 reads DFQATT; CDR2 reads SNEGSKA (reference sequence). V was pared by 5 bases and J by 3 bases, with 4 bases of the junction left unmatched. The CDR3 region is CSAYDRGDTEAFF. The CDR3 DNA reads TGCAGTGCTTATGACAGGGGGGACACTGAAGCTTTCTTT.

This clonotype was found once. For the CDR3, the DNA is TGTGCCAGCAGCTTAGGGGACAGGGCCAACTACACCATATATTTT. Translation gives CASSLGDRANYTIYF. This chain connects TRBV5-4 to TRBJ1-3, with 9 bases aligning to TRBD1. The CDR3 runs to 15 residues. The trim removed 2 bases at V and 8 bases at J, leaving 8 bases unmatched. CDR1 and CDR2 (germline): SGHNT, YYREEE (reference sequence).

The rearrangement uses TRBV7-9 and TRBJ1-2, with 7 bases identical to TRBD1. Germline V gene data show CDR1 as SEHNR and CDR2 as FQNEAQ (reference sequence). The junction had 3 bases not matched to a gene; V was cut back by 8 bases and J by 0 bases. The CDR3 contains 13 residues. CDR3 sequence reads: CASGQVANYGYTF. The CDR3 coding sequence is TGTGCCAGCGGACAGGTAGCTAACTATGGCTACACCTTC.